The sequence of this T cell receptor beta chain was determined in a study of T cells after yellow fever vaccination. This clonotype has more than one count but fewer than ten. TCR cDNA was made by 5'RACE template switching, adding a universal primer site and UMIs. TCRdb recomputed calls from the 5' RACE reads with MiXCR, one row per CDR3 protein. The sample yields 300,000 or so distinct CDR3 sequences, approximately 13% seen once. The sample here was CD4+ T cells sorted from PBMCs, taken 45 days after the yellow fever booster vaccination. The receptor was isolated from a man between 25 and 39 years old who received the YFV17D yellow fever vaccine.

The CDR3 sequence: CASSFVRDEQFF. The CDR3 nucleotides read TGTGCCAGCAGCTTTGTAAGGGATGAGCAGTTCTTC. The chain uses TRBV7-2 and TRBJ2-1; D remains unclear. Germline V gene lookup returns CDR1 SGHTA and CDR2 FQGNSA. Trimming took off 3 bases at V and 8 bases at J, with 8 bases between the two ends. There are 12 residues in the CDR3.